The rows below give T cell receptor beta chains drawn from one sample of a study of CD8 T cells in ankylosing spondylitis. TCRdb ran MiXCR on the 5' RACE reads and lists one entry per CDR3 protein. The data contain almost 30,000 distinct CDR3 sequences, roughly 5% of them singletons. Input material: blood, either unsorted or a sorted T cell fraction (not recorded which). The receptor source for this set is a female donor with ankylosing spondylitis or in good health (not recorded which). CDR3s include the opening cysteine and the closing phenylalanine or tryptophan. D genes are given only for firm matches. Clone size is given for some rows only: seen once, a few or many times, or a class if the clone is expanded.

>.|TRBJ1-1|many|TRBV23-1
CASIGQTNTEAFF
TGCGCCAGCATAGGACAAACGAACACTGAAGCTTTCTTT
>TRBD2|TRBJ2-3|.|TRBV9
CASSGTGGGQRSTDTQYF
TGTGCCAGCAGCGGAACGGGCGGGGGGCAGCGTAGCACAGATACGCAGTATTTT
>.|TRBJ1-4|many|TRBV9
CASSVGGVREKLFF
TGTGCCAGCAGCGTAGGGGGAGTGCGTGAAAAACTGTTTTTT
>.|TRBJ2-7|many|TRBV9
CASSVSLDRYEQYF
TGTGCCAGCAGCGTATCACTAGATCGCTACGAGCAGTACTTC
>.|TRBJ2-1|many|TRBV9
CASSVDNEQFF
TGTGCCAGCAGCGTAGATAATGAGCAGTTCTTC
>TRBD2|TRBJ2-5|.|TRBV9
CASSVGLAGAQETQYF
TGTGCCAGCAGCGTAGGTCTAGCGGGAGCCCAAGAGACCCAGTACTTC
>TRBD2|TRBJ2-7|many|TRBV9
CASSVDGRANEQYF
TGTGCCAGCAGCGTAGACGGGAGGGCCAACGAGCAGTACTTC
>TRBD1|TRBJ1-2|medium-sized|TRBV9
CASSTGQGENGYTF
TGTGCCAGCAGCACTGGACAGGGCGAAAATGGCTACACCTTC
>TRBD1|TRBJ2-7|many|TRBV9
CASSGDSYEQYF
TGTGCCAGCAGTGGGGACAGCTACGAGCAGTACTTC
>.|TRBJ2-2|many|TRBV9
CASSVVGYTGELFF
TGTGCCAGCAGCGTAGTCGGGTACACCGGGGAGCTGTTTTTT